The 28 T cell receptor beta chains listed next were all sequenced from one sample in a study of blood T cell repertoires in COVID-19. Some clones are missing from TCRdb's copy, which holds only in-frame ones; the method was immunoSEQ multiplex PCR. The table lists approximately 160,000 clones, 86% of them singletons. The sequenced sample was peripheral blood. All receptors come from a man aged 45-65 years with active or convalescent COVID-19.

The V call is TRBV5-6, the J call TRBJ1-1, with no clear D. Looked up from germline, CDR1 is SGHDT and CDR2 is YYEEEE. The CDR3 covers 13 residues. V lost 2 bases to trimming and J lost 1 base, with 6 bases between them. The CDR3 DNA sequence: TGTGCCAGCAGCTTCCCCGGGAACACTGAAGCTTTCTTT. It is translated as CASSFPGNTEAFF.

The genes are TRBV7-8 and TRBJ1-2, with a tentative D call TRBD1 (6 bases). Trimming cost V 0 bases and J 4 bases, with 15 bases left between them. Germline-derived CDR1 and CDR2 are SGHVS and FQNEAQ. The CDR3 extends over 16 amino acids. This CDR3 reads CASSLARTGYLYGYTF. The CDR3 DNA reads TGTGCCAGCAGCTTAGCGCGAACAGGGTATCTCTATGGCTACACCTTC.

V is TRBV10-3 and J is TRBJ1-2; 7 bases map to TRBD1. V was pared by 2 bases and J by 4 bases, with 4 bases of the junction left unmatched. Germline V CDR1 and CDR2: ENHRY, SYGVKD. This CDR3 region has 14 residues. The CDR3 DNA follows: TGTGCCATCAGTGAGATAGGGGGCAGCTATGGCTACACCTTC. It translates to CAISEIGGSYGYTF.

The gene calls are TRBV5-6 and TRBJ1-2; 8 positions agree with TRBD1. The CDR3 totals 13 residues. The germline gives CDR1 SGHDT, CDR2 YYEEEE. V gave up 3 bases and J gave up 7 bases; unmatched junction bases: 5. The CDR3 DNA reads TGTGCCAGCAGCTGGACAGGGAGAGCTGGCTACACCTTC. Protein product: CASSWTGRAGYTF.

CDR3 coding DNA: TGTGCCAGCAGCTTGCGGAGCCCATCTAATTCACCCCTCCACTTT. Residues: CASSLRSPSNSPLHF. V usage is TRBV5-6 and J usage is TRBJ1-6; no reliable D call. Between the trimmed V and J ends, which lost 1 base and 6 bases, there was a span of 11 bases. This CDR3 is 15 amino acids long. The germline V gene has CDR1 SGHDT and CDR2 YYEEEE. Full variable domain (missing parts from reference TRBV5-6 and TRBJ1-6): DAGVTQSPTHLIKTRGQQVTLRCSPKSGHDTVSWYQQALGQGPQFIFQYYEEEERQRGNFPDRFSGHQFPNYSSELNVNALLLGDSALYLCASSLRSPSNSPLHFGNGTRLTVT.

The CDR3 sequence is CASSYPFSGRAGTGELFF. In DNA, the CDR3 is TGCGCCAGCAGCTACCCCTTTAGCGGGAGGGCGGGCACCGGGGAGCTGTTTTTT. The rearrangement joins TRBV4-1 to TRBJ2-2, with TRBD2 identical over 11 bases. Trimming removed 5 bases from V and 4 bases from J; junction bases left unmatched: 12. The CDR3 has 18 amino acids. The germline V gene has CDR1 MGHRA and CDR2 YSYEKL.

This clone has only a few counts. The V gene is TRBV11-3, the J gene TRBJ1-1; tentatively, D is TRBD1 (6 bases). CDR3 length equals 17 residues. Per germline, CDR1 SGHNT and CDR2 YENEEA. Trimming took off 0 bases at V and 0 bases at J, with 14 bases between the two ends. As DNA, the CDR3 is TGTGCCAGCAGCTTAGATTCTAGCCAGGGGATGAACACTGAAGCTTTCTTT. Protein: CASSLDSSQGMNTEAFF. Complete variable domain (other parts from reference TRBV11-3 and TRBJ1-1): EAGVVQSPRYKIIEKKQPVAFWCNPISGHNTLYWYLQNLGQGPELLIRYENEEAVDDSQLPKDRFSAERLKGVDSTLKIQPAELGDSAVYLCASSLDSSQGMNTEAFFGQGTRLTVV.

This rearrangement joins TRBV18 to TRBJ2-5, with a possible D match to TRBD2 (5 bases). The CDR3 is 12 residues long. V was clipped by 3 bases and J by 5 bases, with 7 bases between them. CDR1 KGHSH and CDR2 LQKENI come from the germline V gene. CDR3 in amino acids: CASSPRTETQYF. The CDR3 DNA reads as TGTGCCAGCTCACCGCGGACTGAGACCCAGTACTTC.

This chain joins TRBV28 and TRBJ2-3; a weak D match, TRBD2 (6 bases). Trimming left V 6 bases short and J 2 bases short, with 15 bases between. Germline V CDR1 and CDR2: MDHEN, SYDVKM. The CDR3 extends over 15 amino acids. CDR3: CASSPGTFTTDTQYF. CDR3 coding DNA: TGTGCCAGCAGCCCCGGGACTTTCACCACAGATACGCAGTATTTT.

The V gene is TRBV9, the J gene TRBJ1-2, with 10 bases lining up with TRBD1. The CDR3 has 15 amino acids. The trim removed 3 bases at V and 4 bases at J, leaving 6 bases unmatched. Germline assignment: CDR1 SGDLS and CDR2 YYNGEE. CDR3 in DNA: TGTGCCAGCAGCGCGATTGGACAGGGGGGCTATGGCTACACCTTC. Translation gives CASSAIGQGGYGYTF.

Comments on this clone: Compared with germline, one end of the junction differs, possibly owing to a read error. The chain recombines TRBV7-7 with TRBJ2-3; 13 positions agree with TRBD2. CDR1 and CDR2 from the germline V gene are SSHAT and FNYEAQ (reference sequence). This CDR3 contains 16 residues. CDR3 nucleotide sequence: TGTGCTAGCAGCTTAGGACTAGCGGGGGGCACAGATACGCAGTATTTT. This sequence encodes CASSLGLAGGTDTQYF.

The chain joins TRBV6-5 to TRBJ1-5; possibly TRBD1 for D (6 bases). The CDR3 runs 13 residues. With 4 bases removed from V and 3 bases from J, the gap between germline ends came to 7 bases. Germline CDR1 and CDR2: MNHEY and SVGAGI. The CDR3 sequence is CASSSGDNQPQHF. CDR3 nucleotides: TGTGCCAGCAGTTCAGGGGACAATCAGCCCCAGCATTTT.

The CDR3 DNA is TGTGCCAGCAGTGGACTAGCGGGGGGGCGAGAGACCCAGTACTTC. As protein: CASSGLAGGRETQYF. The V and J genes are TRBV2 and TRBJ2-5, with 14 bases that match TRBD2. The ends lost 4 bases at V and 4 bases at J; junction bases unmatched: 2. CDR1 and CDR2 from the germline V gene are SNHLY and FYNNEI. The CDR3 runs 15 residues. Full variable domain (rest looked up from reference TRBV2 and TRBJ2-5): EPEVTQTPSHQVTQMGQEVILRCVPISNHLYFYWYRQILGQKVEFLVSFYNNEISEKSEIFDDQFSVERPDGSNFTLKIRSTKLEDSAMYFCASSGLAGGRETQYFGPGTRLLVL.

The rearrangement links TRBV2 to TRBJ1-6; D call uncertain. Germline loops: CDR1 SNHLY, CDR2 FYNNEI. With 10 bases removed from V and 5 bases from J, the gap between germline ends came to 15 bases. The CDR3 loop spans 14 amino acids. CDR3 nucleotides: TGTGCCACCCAGGCGGGAGGGAATAATTCACCCCTCCACTTT. As protein: CATQAGGNNSPLHF.

This clone was seen ten or more times. The chain combines TRBV4-3 with TRBJ2-7; 9 bases line up with TRBD2. The junction had 1 base not matched to a gene; V was cut back by 2 bases and J by 2 bases. Germline CDR1 and CDR2: LGHNA and YSLEER. This CDR3 has 14 amino acids. CDR3 protein: CASSQIAGAYEQYF. The CDR3 bases are TGCGCCAGCAGCCAAATAGCGGGGGCCTACGAGCAGTACTTC.

The chain links TRBV10-3 to TRBJ2-2, with 9 bases matching TRBD1. Germline V gene data show CDR1 as ENHRY and CDR2 as SYGVKD. J gave up 4 bases and V 7 bases, and 19 bases lay outside the gene matches. The CDR3 runs to 19 residues. CDR3 sequence reads: CAITQTGQGGLMGTGELFF. CDR3 coding DNA: TGTGCCATCACCCAAACGGGACAGGGTGGATTAATGGGCACCGGGGAGCTGTTTTTT.

This clone has a single count. This chain joins TRBV5-4 and TRBJ2-5; 15 bases align to TRBD2. The V gene end was trimmed by 4 bases and the J gene end by 5 bases; junction bases not matched to a gene: 12. The germline CDR1 and CDR2 sequences are SGHNT and YYREEE (reference sequence). The CDR3 is made up of 18 amino acids. The CDR3 DNA follows: TGTGCCAGCAGCCCAAGGTGGACTAGCGGGGGGGCCGGGGAGACCCAGTACTTC. It translates to CASSPRWTSGGAGETQYF.

The chain is built from TRBV9 and TRBJ1-1; D not resolved. V was clipped by 4 bases and J by 3 bases, with 13 bases between them. This CDR3 has 14 amino acids. Germline V gene sequence: CDR1 SGDLS, CDR2 YYNGEE. The CDR3 region has the DNA TGTGCCAGCAGCCCCAGGAGGTGGGACACTGAAGCTTTCTTT. Its protein is CASSPRRWDTEAFF.

This clone was seen a handful of times. The chain is built from TRBV15 and TRBJ1-1; D perhaps matches TRBD1 (6 bases). The length of the CDR3 is 15 residues. The germline V and J ends were trimmed by 0 bases and 4 bases, with 12 bases remaining between them. Germline V gene data show CDR1 as LNHNV and CDR2 as YYDKDF (reference sequence). The CDR3 nucleotides are TGTGCCACCAGCAGAGAGGCTGCAGGGGCCACTGAAGCTTTCTTT. This encodes CATSREAAGATEAFF. Looking up the rest from reference TRBV15 and TRBJ1-1 gives the full variable domain: DAMVIQNPRYQVTQFGKPVTLSCSQTLNHNVMYWYQQKSSQAPKLLFHYYDKDFNNEADTPDNFQSRRPNTSFCFLDIRSPGLGDTAMYLCATSREAAGATEAFFGQGTRLTVV.

The rearrangement links TRBV6-6 to TRBJ2-5; 7 bases line up with TRBD2. The CDR3 is 12 residues long. CDR1 is MNHNY, CDR2 SVGAGI, per germline (reference sequence). V lost 8 bases and J lost 3; bases outside the gene matches: 3. The CDR3 loop is CASAAGEETQYF. CDR3 DNA: TGTGCCAGCGCGGCGGGAGAAGAGACCCAGTACTTC.

This rearrangement joins TRBV2 to TRBJ1-1; tentative D call: TRBD1 (6 bases). Germline V lookup: CDR1 SNHLY, CDR2 FYNNEI. Trimming took off 7 bases at V and 5 bases at J, with 17 bases between the two ends. The CDR3 is made up of 14 amino acids. Here the CDR3 DNA reads TGTGCCAGCACTCTACAGGGCGGGGGGACTGAAGCTTTCTTT. Protein: CASTLQGGGTEAFF. Supplemented by reference TRBV2 and TRBJ1-1, the full variable domain reads EPEVTQTPSHQVTQMGQEVILRCVPISNHLYFYWYRQILGQKVEFLVSFYNNEISEKSEIFDDQFSVERPDGSNFTLKIRSTKLEDSAMYFCASTLQGGGTEAFFGQGTRLTVV.

The chain joins TRBV14 to TRBJ1-4, with D possibly being TRBD1 (6 bases). This CDR3 is built from 12 residues. Germline V gene sequence: CDR1 SGHDN, CDR2 FVKESK. With 5 bases removed from V and 7 bases from J, the gap between germline ends came to 8 bases. CDR3 DNA: TGTGCCAGCAGCTGGACAGTTGAAAAACTGTTTTTT. As protein: CASSWTVEKLFF.

The J gene is TRBJ2-7, the V gene TRBV4-3; D gene uncertain. In germline, CDR1 is LGHNA, CDR2 YSLEER. V lost 0 bases and J lost 9, with 15 bases in between. The CDR3 runs 14 residues. CDR3 DNA: TGCGCCAGCAGCCAAGATGGCGGCCGTCTTCGGCAGTACTTC. Its translation is CASSQDGGRLRQYF.

The chain joins TRBV7-8 to TRBJ1-5; 7 bases are shared with TRBD1. There are 16 residues in the CDR3. Germline CDR1 reads SGHVS; CDR2 reads FQNEAQ. The trim removed 4 bases at V and 6 bases at J, leaving 12 bases unmatched. CDR3: CASSSTLDRARQPQHF. CDR3 DNA sequence: TGTGCCAGCAGCTCCACTCTCGACAGGGCCCGTCAGCCCCAGCATTTT.

This chain joins TRBV4-3 and TRBJ1-1; D gene ambiguous. Germline CDR1 is LGHNA and CDR2 is YSLEER. V was shortened by 1 base and J by 0 bases, with 9 bases between the two germline ends. There are 15 residues in the CDR3. The CDR3 coding sequence is TGCGCCAGCAGCCAAGGTTACTTACTGAACACTGAAGCTTTCTTT. This translates into CASSQGYLLNTEAFF.

The genes are TRBV19 and TRBJ1-4; 7 positions match TRBD1. V was pared by 5 bases and J by 6 bases, with 6 bases of the junction left unmatched. The germline V gene has CDR1 LNHDA and CDR2 SQIVND (reference sequence). The CDR3 has 14 residues. CDR3 loop: CASSEGAGDEKLFF. For the CDR3, the DNA is TGTGCCAGTAGTGAGGGGGCCGGTGATGAAAAACTGTTTTTT.

This chain joins TRBV5-1 and TRBJ2-7; 7 bases line up with TRBD1. CDR1 is SGHRS, CDR2 YFSETQ, per germline. This CDR3 has 15 residues. The V and J ends lost 4 bases and 7 bases, in that order; junction bases with no gene match: 14. The DNA of the CDR3 is TGCGCCAGCAGCCCCCAACAGGGGCCAACAGGGGAGCAGTACTTC. As protein: CASSPQQGPTGEQYF.

This clone has just one count. This sequence joins TRBV6-5 and TRBJ1-3, with D perhaps TRBD1 (6 bases). Deletions cut 2 bases from V and 2 bases from J, with 7 bases between. Per germline, CDR1 MNHEY and CDR2 SVGAGI. CDR3 length: 14 amino acids. CDR3 coding DNA: TGTGCCAGCAGTTACAGGGGGACTGGAAACACCATATATTTT. It codes for CASSYRGTGNTIYF.